Listed below are T cell receptor beta chains from one sample, sequenced in a study of tumor-infiltrating lymphocytes in localized non-small cell lung cancer. Clones were read by immunoSEQ multiplex PCR, and TCRdb kept only the in-frame ones, dropping some. The sample has several thousand clones, 70% to 75% seen once. Sequences were obtained from lung tumor tissue. These receptors were collected from a human donor with non-small cell lung cancer. The CDR3 runs from the conserved cysteine through the conserved F or W. Each record gives: D gene, J gene, V gene, clone size, CDR3 protein, CDR3 DNA. The D gene is left open where the match is weak. For some rows the clone size is stated as once, few or many, or as a class when expanded; others skip it.

>-|TRBJ1-3|TRBV7-9|-
CASSLRGPGNTIYF
TGTGCCAGCAGCTTACGTGGGCCTGGAAACACCATATATTTT
>-|TRBJ2-5|TRBV5-4|-
CASSLVQETQYF
TGTGCCAGCAGCTTGGTTCAAGAGACCCAGTACTTC
>-|TRBJ1-1|TRBV11-2|-
CASSPTQGNTEAFF
TGTGCCAGCAGCCCTACGCAGGGGAACACTGAAGCTTTCTTT
>-|TRBJ2-7|TRBV20-1|-
CSANQGYEQYF
TGCAGTGCTAACCAAGGATACGAGCAGTACTTC
>TRBD1|TRBJ1-5|TRBV15|-
CATSIVPRQGAWKPQHF
TGTGCCACCAGCATCGTCCCCCGACAGGGGGCATGGAAGCCCCAGCATTTT
>TRBD2|TRBJ2-5|TRBV7-8|-
CASSFLGLAGLQETQYF
TGTGCCAGCAGCTTTTTGGGACTAGCGGGCCTCCAAGAGACCCAGTACTTC
>-|TRBJ2-3|TRBV7-9|-
CASSLAGGAVWDTQYF
TGTGCCAGCAGCTTAGCTGGCGGGGCCGTATGGGATACGCAGTATTTT
>-|TRBJ2-5|TRBV29-1|-
CSVEDLQGYQETQYF
TGCAGCGTTGAAGATCTTCAGGGGTACCAAGAGACCCAGTACTTC
>-|TRBJ1-2|TRBV5-1|once
CASRDPATQNYGYTF
TGCGCCAGCCGGGACCCCGCGACGCAAAACTATGGCTACACCTTC
>-|TRBJ1-6|TRBV9|-
CASSGTGRSYNSPLHF
TGTGCCAGCAGCGGTACCGGGAGGTCCTATAATTCACCCCTCCACTTT
>-|TRBJ1-2|TRBV9|-
CASSVGNSGGYTF
TGTGCCAGCAGCGTAGGGAACAGTGGAGGCTACACCTTC
>-|TRBJ2-5|TRBV9|-
CASSVVGGQGETQYF
TGTGCCAGCAGCGTAGTCGGGGGCCAAGGGGAGACCCAGTACTTC
>TRBD1|TRBJ1-2|TRBV7-9|-
CASSPTGGYYGYTF
TGTGCCAGCAGCCCGACAGGGGGCTACTATGGCTACACCTTC
>TRBD1|TRBJ1-2|TRBV5-4|-
CASSSRQGKIYGYTF
TGTGCCAGCAGCTCACGACAGGGGAAGATCTATGGCTACACCTTC
>TRBD2|TRBJ2-3|TRBV4-2|-
CASRALISGGGDTQYF
TGTGCCAGCAGGGCCCTAATATCGGGGGGGGGAGATACGCAGTATTTT
>-|TRBJ2-3|TRBV7-3|-
CASSLSRSTDTQYF
TGTGCCAGCAGCCTTTCCCGGAGCACAGATACGCAGTATTTT
>TRBD1|TRBJ2-2|TRBV7-8|-
CASSLDRGLGGELFF
TGTGCCAGCAGCTTAGACAGGGGGCTTGGCGGGGAGCTGTTTTTT
>TRBD2|TRBJ2-1|TRBV11-2|-
CASSPRGESSYNEQFF
TGTGCCAGCAGCCCCCGGGGGGAGAGCTCCTACAATGAGCAGTTCTTC
>-|TRBJ1-3|TRBV5-6|few
CASSLGQGHSGNTIYF
TGTGCCAGCAGCTTGGGTCAGGGCCACTCTGGAAACACCATATATTTT
>-|TRBJ2-5|TRBV5-6|few
CASSFGQKQETQYF
TGTGCCAGCAGCTTTGGTCAGAAACAAGAGACCCAGTACTTC
>-|TRBJ1-5|TRBV9|-
CASSVGVGVDQPQHF
TGTGCCAGCAGCGTAGGTGTAGGGGTCGACCAGCCCCAGCATTTT
>-|TRBJ2-2|TRBV4-1|-
CASSQDTTRTGELFF
TGCGCCAGCAGCCAAGACACCACAAGAACCGGGGAGCTGTTTTTT
>-|TRBJ2-3|TRBV7-2|-
CASSLERNTQYF
TGTGCCAGCAGCTTAGAGCGGAATACGCAGTATTTT
>-|TRBJ2-5|TRBV11-2|-
CASSLGLTEETQYF
TGTGCCAGCAGCCTCGGTCTGACGGAAGAGACCCAGTACTTC
>-|TRBJ1-5|TRBV7-8|once
CASSLNTGLFNQPQHF
TGTGCCAGCAGCCTAAATACAGGGCTTTTCAATCAGCCCCAGCATTTT
>TRBD1|TRBJ2-2|TRBV9|-
CASSPGQGTRELFF
TGTGCCAGCAGCCCTGGACAGGGGACAAGGGAGCTGTTTTTT
>TRBD1|TRBJ1-6|TRBV28|once
CASSLMAGGYRSPLHF
TGTGCCAGCAGTTTAATGGCAGGGGGGTATAGATCACCCCTCCACTTT
>TRBD1|TRBJ2-7|TRBV10-3|-
CAISESSGQGAREQYF
TGTGCCATCAGTGAGTCGTCGGGACAGGGGGCGAGAGAGCAGTACTTC
>-|TRBJ1-3|TRBV14|-
CASSLQHSGNTIYF
TGTGCCAGCAGCCTGCAGCACTCTGGAAACACCATATATTTT
>-|TRBJ2-7|TRBV6-6|-
CASSVSGGDYEQYF
TGTGCCAGCAGTGTTTCAGGAGGGGATTACGAGCAGTACTTC
>-|TRBJ1-2|TRBV7-2|-
CASRFPSGAGPEVKYGYTF
TGTGCCAGCAGGTTTCCTAGCGGCGCAGGACCCGAAGTTAAGTATGGCTACACCTTC
>TRBD1|TRBJ1-2|TRBV6-1|-
CASIGTGGSNYGYTF
TGTGCCAGCATAGGGACAGGGGGTAGCAACTATGGCTACACCTTC
>-|TRBJ1-1|TRBV9|-
CASSQTARRTEAFF
TGTGCCAGCAGCCAGACAGCCCGAAGAACTGAAGCTTTCTTT
>-|TRBJ1-2|TRBV14|-
CASSQDRGTGTF
TGTGCCAGCAGCCAAGATCGAGGGACGGGGACCTTC
>-|TRBJ2-7|TRBV5-1|-
CASSFGYEQYF
TGCGCCAGCAGCTTTGGCTACGAGCAGTACTTC
>-|TRBJ1-2|TRBV5-6|-
CASSQSGAVRGLGYTF
TGTGCCAGCAGCCAATCGGGGGCAGTCAGGGGACTTGGCTACACCTTC
>-|TRBJ2-7|TRBV6-6|-
CASSFTEPYEQYF
TGTGCCAGCAGTTTCACGGAGCCCTACGAGCAGTACTTC
>TRBD1|TRBJ1-6|TRBV18|-
CASSPGQGNSPLHF
TGTGCCAGCTCACCGGGACAGGGAAATTCACCCCTCCACTTT
>TRBD2|TRBJ2-7|TRBV7-6|-
CASSSEGSGGATEQYF
TGTGCCAGCAGCTCCGAGGGTAGCGGGGGAGCTACCGAGCAGTACTTC
>-|TRBJ1-1|TRBV6-6|-
CASSYRAQNTEAFF
TGTGCCAGCAGTTATCGGGCGCAGAACACTGAAGCTTTCTTT
>-|TRBJ2-7|TRBV6-6|-
CASGWSQVTYEQYF
TGTGCCAGCGGCTGGTCTCAGGTCACCTACGAGCAGTACTTC
>-|TRBJ1-5|TRBV6-1|-
CASSETGRGQPQHF
TGTGCCAGCAGTGAAACAGGGAGGGGCCAGCCCCAGCATTTT
>-|TRBJ2-7|TRBV9|-
CASSPRGGPSIEQYF
TGTGCCAGCAGCCCCCGTGGGGGGCCCAGTATCGAGCAGTACTTC
>TRBD2|TRBJ2-7|TRBV19|-
CASTPTGGIYEQYF
TGTGCCAGTACCCCCACGGGGGGGATCTACGAGCAGTACTTC
>TRBD2|TRBJ2-3|TRBV5-5|medium-sized
CASPPTSGGGSTDTQYF
TGTGCCAGCCCTCCGACTAGCGGGGGGGGTAGCACAGATACGCAGTATTTT
>TRBD2|TRBJ2-5|TRBV4-2|-
CASSQVGGVETQYF
TGTGCCAGCAGCCAAGTCGGGGGGGTGGAGACCCAGTACTTC
>TRBD1|TRBJ1-1|TRBV6-5|-
CASTPPDRGRPFF
TGTGCCAGCACTCCGCCGGACAGGGGGCGGCCTTTCTTT
>TRBD1|TRBJ2-1|TRBV7-2|-
CASRDRQGDNEQFF
TGTGCCAGCAGGGACAGACAGGGGGACAATGAGCAGTTCTTC
>-|TRBJ2-7|TRBV28|-
CATHPALDGAYEQYF
TGTGCCACTCACCCGGCCCTGGACGGCGCCTACGAGCAGTACTTC
>TRBD1|TRBJ1-1|TRBV10-3|-
CAIGTGVMNTEAFF
TGTGCCATCGGGACAGGGGTTATGAACACTGAAGCTTTCTTT
>-|TRBJ1-6|TRBV5-1|medium-sized
CASSLEGGNSPLHF
TGCGCCAGCAGCTTGGAGGGGGGGAATTCACCCCTCCACTTT